This TCR beta chain was identified in a study of cytomegalovirus exposure and HLA in healthy donors. Findings of the study overall: Presence/absence analyses supposed approximately even sequencing depth among donors. For most TCR beta V segments, an earlier analysis put the productive rate at about 90% or about 30% of the time.

The PCR ran on 60 Vbeta and 13 Jbeta primers. Sequenced by immunoSEQ multiplex PCR; TCRdb stores in-frame clones only, minus some. The repertoire holds under 150,000 clones, with approximately 84% as singletons. CDR3 length: 14 residues. V was pared by 6 bases and J by 5 bases, with 9 bases of the junction left unmatched. CDR1 is MNHEY, CDR2 SVGAGI, per germline. This clone appeared a few times. Its antigen is still unknown. The chain recombines TRBV6-5 with TRBJ2-7; TRBD2 matches at 8 bases. The sample taken for sequencing was PBMCs. The sequence came from a man in his thirties or forties in good health and CMV-seropositive. The CDR3 DNA follows: TGTGCCAGCAGACCGGGACTAGGTGTAAACGAGCAGTACTTC. The encoded protein is CASRPGLGVNEQYF.